The clone carrying this TCR beta chain has more than one count but fewer than ten. The antigen is not known. This specimen belongs to a study of identical twins. With no exceptions, donors were healthy Caucasians. One entry per CDR3 protein results from TCRdb running MiXCR on the 5' RACE reads. This table has some 900,000 distinct CDR3 sequences, over 9% appearing once. Study-wide points: Sequences that were out-of-frame, alpha and twin-shared displayed an excess of low generation probability. A lower insertion count was a feature of abundant cord blood beta clonotypes, with no such feature in memory repertoires.

The sample was also reused in another study, on yellow fever vaccine responses in identical twins. That source adds: Twins' vaccine T cell responses were reported to seem partly convergent and partly personalized.

Source material: PBMCs. This TCR derives from a young woman in good health.

The DNA for the CDR3 is TGTGCCAGCAGTGCCGCGGGGCATTTCTCTGGGGCCAACGTCCTGACTTTC. As protein: CASSAAGHFSGANVLTF. This chain joins TRBV25-1 and TRBJ2-6; the D gene is possibly TRBD2 (6 bases). The CDR3 is 17 amino acids. V gave up 4 bases and J gave up 0 bases, with 13 bases separating them. The germline CDR1 and CDR2 sequences are MGHDK and SYGVNS.